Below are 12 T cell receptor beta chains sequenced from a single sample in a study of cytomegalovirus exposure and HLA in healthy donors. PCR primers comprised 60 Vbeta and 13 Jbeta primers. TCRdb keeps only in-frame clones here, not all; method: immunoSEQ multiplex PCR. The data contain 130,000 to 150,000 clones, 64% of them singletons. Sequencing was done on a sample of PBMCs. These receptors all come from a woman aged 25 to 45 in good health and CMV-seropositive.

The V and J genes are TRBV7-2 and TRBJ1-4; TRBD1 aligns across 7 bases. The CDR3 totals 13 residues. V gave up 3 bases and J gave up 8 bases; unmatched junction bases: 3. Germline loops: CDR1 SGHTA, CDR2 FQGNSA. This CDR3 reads CASSFDREEKLFF. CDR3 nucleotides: TGTGCCAGCAGCTTCGACAGGGAGGAAAAACTGTTTTTT.

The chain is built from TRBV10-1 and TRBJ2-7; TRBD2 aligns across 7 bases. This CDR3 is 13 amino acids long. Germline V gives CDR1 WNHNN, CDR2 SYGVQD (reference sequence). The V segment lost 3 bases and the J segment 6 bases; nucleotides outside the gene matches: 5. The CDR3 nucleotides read TGCGCCAGCAGTGATTCACTAGCGAGCGAGCAGTACTTC. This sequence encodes CASSDSLASEQYF.

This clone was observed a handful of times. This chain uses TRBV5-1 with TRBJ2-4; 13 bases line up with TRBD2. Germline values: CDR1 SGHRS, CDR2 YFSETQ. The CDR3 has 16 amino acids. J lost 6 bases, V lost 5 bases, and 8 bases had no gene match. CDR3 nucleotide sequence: TGCGCCAGCAGTAAGCCCGGGACTAGCGGGATAAACATTCAGTACTTC. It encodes CASSKPGTSGINIQYF.

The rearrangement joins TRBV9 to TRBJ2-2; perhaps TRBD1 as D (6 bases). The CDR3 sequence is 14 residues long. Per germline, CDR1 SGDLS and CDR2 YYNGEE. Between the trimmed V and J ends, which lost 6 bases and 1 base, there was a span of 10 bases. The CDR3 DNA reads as TGTGCCAGCAACCGGGGACAGAACACCGGGGAGCTGTTTTTT. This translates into CASNRGQNTGELFF.

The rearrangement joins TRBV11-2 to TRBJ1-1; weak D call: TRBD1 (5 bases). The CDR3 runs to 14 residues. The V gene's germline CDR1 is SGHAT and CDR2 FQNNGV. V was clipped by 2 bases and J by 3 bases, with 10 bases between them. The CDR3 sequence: CASSLTTAYTEAFF. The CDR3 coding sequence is TGTGCCAGCAGCTTAACGACAGCTTACACTGAAGCTTTCTTT.

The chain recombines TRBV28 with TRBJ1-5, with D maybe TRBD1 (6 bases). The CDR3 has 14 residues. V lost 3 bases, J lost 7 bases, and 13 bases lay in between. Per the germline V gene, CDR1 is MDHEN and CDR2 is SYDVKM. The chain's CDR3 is CASSLGPGTQPQHF. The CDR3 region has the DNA TGTGCCAGCAGTTTGGGCCCAGGGACACAGCCCCAGCATTTT.

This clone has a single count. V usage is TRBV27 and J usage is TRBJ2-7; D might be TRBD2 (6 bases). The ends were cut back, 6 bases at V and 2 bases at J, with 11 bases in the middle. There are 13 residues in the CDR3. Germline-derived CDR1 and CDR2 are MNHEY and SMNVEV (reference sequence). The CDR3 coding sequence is TGTGCCAGCAGGGTAGCGGTCGCCTACGAGCAGTACTTC. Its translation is CASRVAVAYEQYF.

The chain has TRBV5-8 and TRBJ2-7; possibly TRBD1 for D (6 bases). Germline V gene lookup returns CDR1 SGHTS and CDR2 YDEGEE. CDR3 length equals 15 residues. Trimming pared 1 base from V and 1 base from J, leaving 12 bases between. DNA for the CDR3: TGTGCCAGCAGCTTGAGAGGACAGTGGTCCTACGAGCAGTACTTC. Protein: CASSLRGQWSYEQYF.

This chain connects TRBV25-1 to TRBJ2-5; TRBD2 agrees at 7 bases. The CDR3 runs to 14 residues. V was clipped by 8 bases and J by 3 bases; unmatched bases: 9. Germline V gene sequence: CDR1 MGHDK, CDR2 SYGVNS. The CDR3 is CASRQWGGEETQYF. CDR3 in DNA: TGTGCCAGCCGCCAGTGGGGAGGGGAAGAGACCCAGTACTTC.

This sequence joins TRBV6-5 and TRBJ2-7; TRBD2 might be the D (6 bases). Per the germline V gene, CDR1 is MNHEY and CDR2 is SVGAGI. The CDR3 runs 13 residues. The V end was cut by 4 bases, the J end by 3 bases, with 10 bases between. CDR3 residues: CASSLTAGYEQYF. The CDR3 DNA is TGTGCCAGCAGTTTGACAGCGGGCTACGAGCAGTACTTC.

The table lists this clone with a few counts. CDR3 coding DNA: TGTGCCATCAGCACCGAGGACAATCAGCCCCAGCATTTT. It codes for CAISTEDNQPQHF. The chain has TRBV10-3 and TRBJ1-5; D remains ambiguous. Trimming left V 6 bases short and J 3 bases short, with 9 bases between. CDR1 is ENHRY, CDR2 SYGVKD, per germline. The CDR3 spans 13 residues.

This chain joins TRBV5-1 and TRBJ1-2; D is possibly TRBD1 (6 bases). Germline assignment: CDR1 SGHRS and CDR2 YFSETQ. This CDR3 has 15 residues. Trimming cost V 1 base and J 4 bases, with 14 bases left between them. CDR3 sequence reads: CASSLSEGQSYGYTF. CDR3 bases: TGCGCCAGCAGCTTGTCCGAAGGACAGAGCTATGGCTACACCTTC.